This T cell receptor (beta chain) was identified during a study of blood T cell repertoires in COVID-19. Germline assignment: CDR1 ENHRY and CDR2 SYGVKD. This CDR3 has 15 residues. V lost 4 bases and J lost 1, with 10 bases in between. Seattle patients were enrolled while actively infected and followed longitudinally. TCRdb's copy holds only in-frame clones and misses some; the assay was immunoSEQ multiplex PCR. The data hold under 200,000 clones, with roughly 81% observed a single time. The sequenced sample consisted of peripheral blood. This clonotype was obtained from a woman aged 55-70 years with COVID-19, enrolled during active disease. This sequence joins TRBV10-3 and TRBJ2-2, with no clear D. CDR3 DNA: TGTGCCATCAGTGCCCGGCCGGGGAACACCGGGGAGCTGTTTTTT. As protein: CAISARPGNTGELFF.